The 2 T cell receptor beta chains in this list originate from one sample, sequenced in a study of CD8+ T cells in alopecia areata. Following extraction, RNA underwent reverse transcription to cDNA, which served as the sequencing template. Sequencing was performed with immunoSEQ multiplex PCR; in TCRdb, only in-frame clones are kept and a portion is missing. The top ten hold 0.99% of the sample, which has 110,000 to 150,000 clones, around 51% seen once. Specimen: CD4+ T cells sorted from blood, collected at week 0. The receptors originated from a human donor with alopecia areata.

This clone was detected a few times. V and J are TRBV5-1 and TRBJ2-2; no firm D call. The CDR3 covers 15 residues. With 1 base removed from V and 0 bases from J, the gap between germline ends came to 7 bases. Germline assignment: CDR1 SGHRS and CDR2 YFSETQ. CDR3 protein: CASSLRVSNTGELFF. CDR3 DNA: TGCGCCAGCAGCTTGCGGGTTTCGAACACCGGGGAGCTGTTTTTT.

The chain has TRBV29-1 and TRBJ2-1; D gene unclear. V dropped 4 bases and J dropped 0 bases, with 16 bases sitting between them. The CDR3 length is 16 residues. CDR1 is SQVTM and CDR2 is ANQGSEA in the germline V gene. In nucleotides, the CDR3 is TGCAGCGTTGCCGATCGAATCCCTGGCTCCTACAATGAGCAGTTCTTC. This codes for CSVADRIPGSYNEQFF.